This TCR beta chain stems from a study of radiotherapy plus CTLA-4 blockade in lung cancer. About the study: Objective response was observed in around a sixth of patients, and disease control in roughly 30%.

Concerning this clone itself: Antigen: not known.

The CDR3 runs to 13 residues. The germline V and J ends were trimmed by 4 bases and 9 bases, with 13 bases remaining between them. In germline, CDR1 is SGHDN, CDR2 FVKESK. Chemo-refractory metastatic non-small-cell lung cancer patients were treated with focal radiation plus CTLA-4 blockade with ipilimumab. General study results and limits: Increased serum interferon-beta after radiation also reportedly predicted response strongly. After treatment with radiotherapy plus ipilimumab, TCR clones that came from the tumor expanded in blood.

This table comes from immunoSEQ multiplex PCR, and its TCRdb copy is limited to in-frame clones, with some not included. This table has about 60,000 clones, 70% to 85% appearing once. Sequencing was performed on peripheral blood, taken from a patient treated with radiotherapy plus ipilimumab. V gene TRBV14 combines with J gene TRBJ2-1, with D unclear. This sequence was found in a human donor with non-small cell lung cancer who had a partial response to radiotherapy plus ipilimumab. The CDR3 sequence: CASSRGSLSEQFF. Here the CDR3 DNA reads TGTGCCAGCAGCCGAGGTAGTCTGAGTGAGCAGTTCTTC.